Listed here are 27 T cell receptor beta chains from one sample, sequenced in a study of cytomegalovirus exposure and HLA in healthy donors. Use of 60 Vbeta and 13 Jbeta primers characterized the PCR. Clones were read by immunoSEQ multiplex PCR, and TCRdb kept only the in-frame ones, dropping some. The sample shows about 64,000 clones, around 61% of them seen only once. The sequenced sample consisted of PBMCs. These receptors originate from a woman between 50 and 59 years old in good health and CMV-seronegative.

The genes are TRBV28 and TRBJ2-7, with TRBD1 identical over 10 bases. Germline CDR1 is MDHEN and CDR2 is SYDVKM. The J segment lost 4 bases and the V segment lost 3 bases, leaving 3 bases of the junction unmatched. The CDR3 has 14 amino acids. CDR3 amino acids: CASSLTGGWYEQYF. The DNA of the CDR3 is TGTGCCAGCAGTTTGACAGGGGGCTGGTACGAGCAGTACTTC.

This clone has a handful of counts. V gene TRBV4-1 combines with J gene TRBJ2-1, with D possibly TRBD2 on 6 matching bases. This CDR3 comprises 15 residues. Germline CDR1 is MGHRA and CDR2 is YSYEKL. V was trimmed by 4 bases and J by 8 bases, leaving 18 bases between them. The CDR3 DNA reads TGCGCCAGCAGCCGGGGTTCGTCTAGCGACCATGAGCAGTTCTTC. It translates to CASSRGSSSDHEQFF.

This clone showed up just a few times. DNA of the CDR3: TGCGCCAGCAGCCAGGATACTAGGGATACGCAGTATTTT. It yields the protein CASSQDTRDTQYF. The V gene is TRBV4-3, the J gene TRBJ2-3; a possible D gene is TRBD2 (5 bases). Germline loops: CDR1 LGHNA, CDR2 YSLEER. The CDR3 spans 13 residues. V was pared by 3 bases and J by 6 bases, with 10 bases between.

Remarks on this clone: The sample holds other DNA sequences that translate to the same CDR3. This chain links TRBV28 with TRBJ1-2, with TRBD1 matching over 7 bases. This CDR3 has 12 amino acids. Germline loops: CDR1 MDHEN, CDR2 SYDVKM. J was trimmed by 5 bases and V by 3 bases; bases with no gene match: 0. CDR3: CASSLTGYGYTF. The CDR3 coding sequence is TGTGCCAGCAGTTTGACAGGGTATGGCTACACCTTC.

J is TRBJ1-1 and V is TRBV7-2; D ambiguous. The CDR3 is made up of 13 amino acids. V was shortened by 5 bases and J by 4 bases, with 11 bases between the two germline ends. Germline-derived CDR1 and CDR2 are SGHTA and FQGNSA. CDR3 DNA: TGTGCCAGCAGCCTCAACAGTGTCACTGAAGCTTTCTTT. Its translation: CASSLNSVTEAFF.

J is TRBJ1-1 and V is TRBV29-1, with 7 bases aligning to TRBD1. From germline, CDR1 is SQVTM and CDR2 ANQGSEA. The CDR3 spans 13 residues. V was pared by 2 bases and J by 6 bases, with 6 bases of the junction left unmatched. The CDR3 spells CSVETIQGAEAFF. DNA of the CDR3: TGCAGCGTTGAAACCATTCAGGGGGCTGAAGCTTTCTTT.

Here the CDR3 reads CASSSRTGELGGTDTQYF. The CDR3, as DNA: TGTGCCAGCAGCTCTAGGACAGGCGAGCTTGGGGGCACAGATACGCAGTATTTT. This rearrangement joins TRBV13 to TRBJ2-3, with 7 nucleotides matching TRBD1. The CDR3 totals 18 residues. The V gene end was trimmed by 4 bases and the J gene end by 1 base; junction bases not matched to a gene: 14. Per germline, CDR1 PRHDT and CDR2 FYEKMQ (reference sequence). Using reference TRBV13 and TRBJ2-3 for the parts outside the CDR3, the full variable domain is AAGVIQSPRHLIKEKRETATLKCYPIPRHDTVYWYQQGPGQDPQFLISFYEKMQSDKGSIPDRFSAQQFSDYHSELNMSSLELGDSALYFCASSSRTGELGGTDTQYFGPGTRLTVL.

This clone was seen a handful of times. The gene calls are TRBV21-1 and TRBJ1-5. TRBV21-1 is annotated as a pseudogene. CDR3 size: 15 residues. The CDR3 nucleotides are TGTGCCAGCAGCAAAGGGGAGGAAGCAGATCAGCCCCAGCATTTT. Amino acids: CASSKGEEADQPQHF.

The J gene is TRBJ2-1, the V gene TRBV9, with a tentative D call TRBD1 (5 bases). V lost 0 bases, J lost 7 bases, and 14 bases lay in between. This CDR3 spans 15 amino acids. Germline V gene sequence: CDR1 SGDLS, CDR2 YYNGEE. This chain's CDR3 is CASSVAGSKGNEQFF. In DNA, the CDR3 is TGTGCCAGCAGCGTAGCGGGTTCAAAGGGGAATGAGCAGTTCTTC.

The J gene is TRBJ2-7, the V gene TRBV5-6; D not resolved. Trimming stripped 2 bases from V and 2 bases from J, with 11 bases between. The germline V gene encodes CDR1 SGHDT and CDR2 YYEEEE. This CDR3 comprises 14 residues. For the CDR3, the DNA is TGTGCCAGCAGCTTCCTGGCAGCGACCTACGAGCAGTACTTC. This sequence encodes CASSFLAATYEQYF.

J is TRBJ1-2 and V is TRBV28; D not certain. The germline CDR1 and CDR2 sequences are MDHEN and SYDVKM. The CDR3 loop spans 14 amino acids. The V end lost 6 bases, the J end lost 4 bases, and 15 bases lay between the germline ends. The DNA of the CDR3 is TGTGCCAGCAGCCCCGGCGGCCCGGGCTATGGCTACACCTTC. Translating it yields CASSPGGPGYGYTF.

This chain links TRBV29-1 with TRBJ1-4, with D perhaps TRBD1 (5 bases). The CDR3 is 13 amino acids. Trimming cost V 7 bases and J 8 bases, with 17 bases left between them. The germline V gene has CDR1 SQVTM and CDR2 ANQGSEA. The CDR3 protein is CSAIDSKEEKLFF. As DNA, the CDR3 is TGCAGCGCAATAGACAGCAAAGAAGAAAAACTGTTTTTT. Full variable domain (outside the CDR3, taken from reference TRBV29-1 and TRBJ1-4): SAVISQKPSRDICQRGTSLTIQCQVDSQVTMMFWYRQQPGQSLTLIATANQGSEATYESGFVIDKFPISRPNLTFSTLTVSNMSPEDSSIYLCSAIDSKEEKLFFGSGTQLSVL.

This clone came up a few times. The J gene is TRBJ1-1, the V gene TRBV6-6; the D is unclear. Looked up from germline, CDR1 is MNHNY and CDR2 is SVGAGI (reference sequence). With 7 bases removed from V and 3 bases from J, the gap between germline ends came to 6 bases. The CDR3 totals 11 residues. CDR3 amino acids: CASTQDTEAFF. In DNA form, the CDR3 reads TGTGCCAGCACCCAGGACACTGAAGCTTTCTTT.

The chain recombines TRBV27 with TRBJ1-2, with 12 bases matching TRBD1. Trimming at V came to 0 bases and at J to 4 bases, leaving 6 bases not matched to a gene. The CDR3 loop spans 17 amino acids. CDR1 MNHEY and CDR2 SMNVEV come from the germline V gene (reference sequence). CDR3 nucleotides: TGTGCCAGCAGTTTATCCCCCGGGACAGGGGGCTCCTATGGCTACACCTTC. Amino acids: CASSLSPGTGGSYGYTF.

CDR3 DNA: TGTGCCAGCTCACCACTTGAACAGCCACAAGATACGCAGTATTTT. Amino acid sequence: CASSPLEQPQDTQYF. The chain has TRBV18 and TRBJ2-3; D is undetermined. The CDR3 loop spans 15 amino acids. Germline assignment: CDR1 KGHSH and CDR2 LQKENI. V lost 1 base to trimming and J lost 5 bases, with 13 bases between them.

The genes are TRBV7-9 and TRBJ2-7; 11 nucleotides agree with TRBD1. In germline, CDR1 is SEHNR, CDR2 FQNEAQ (reference sequence). This CDR3 has 16 residues. Trimming removed 0 bases from V and 6 bases from J; junction bases left unmatched: 7. The CDR3 DNA reads as TGTGCCAGCAGCTTAGCAGGATCCGGGACAGGGGGCGAGCAGTACTTC. It specifies CASSLAGSGTGGEQYF.

This clone occurred a few times. The CDR3 spells CATSRDIPGAGELFF. CDR3 nucleotides: TGTGCCACCAGCAGAGATATACCAGGGGCCGGGGAGCTGTTTTTT. V gene TRBV15 combines with J gene TRBJ2-2; possibly TRBD1 for D (6 bases). Trimming removed 0 bases at V and 6 bases at J, with 11 bases between. The CDR3 spans 15 residues. The V gene's germline CDR1 is LNHNV and CDR2 YYDKDF (reference sequence).

The CDR3 region is CASSLREPPDEQFF. In DNA form, the CDR3 reads TGCGCCAGCAGCTTGCGGGAGCCCCCTGATGAGCAGTTCTTC. The rearrangement uses TRBV5-1 and TRBJ2-1; D is perhaps TRBD2 (6 bases). There are 14 residues in the CDR3. Germline V CDR1 and CDR2: SGHRS, YFSETQ. Trimming removed 1 base from V and 8 bases from J, with 13 bases in between.

With regard to this clone: Germline is not matched at one junction end, which may reflect a read error. The chain links TRBV29-1 to TRBJ1-5, with a tentative D call TRBD1 (5 bases). Germline CDR1 SQVTM, CDR2 ANQGSEA. The length of the CDR3 is 12 residues. CDR3 bases: TGCAGCGTGCGGACACCTAATCAGCCCCAGAATTTT. Encoded protein: CSVRTPNQPQNF.

The rearrangement uses TRBV19 and TRBJ1-1; D is possibly TRBD1 (5 bases). The V and J ends lost 3 bases and 10 bases respectively, with 15 bases between them. This CDR3 comprises 13 residues. CDR1 and CDR2 from the germline V gene are LNHDA and SQIVND (reference sequence). CDR3 DNA sequence: TGTGCCAGTAGTATCGCAGGGTATAGGGCAGCTTTCTTT. The encoded protein is CASSIAGYRAAFF.

The chain has TRBV9 and TRBJ1-3; D not certain. Germline CDR1 reads SGDLS; CDR2 reads YYNGEE. Trimming left V 0 bases short and J 2 bases short, with 3 bases between. The CDR3 spans 13 residues. The CDR3 reads CASSVGPGNTIYF. The CDR3 DNA is TGTGCCAGCAGCGTAGGGCCTGGAAACACCATATATTTT.

CDR3 DNA: TGTGCCAGCAGCTTAGGTGCTGGGGCCTGGGAGACCCAGTACTTC. It encodes CASSLGAGAWETQYF. V usage is TRBV11-2 and J usage is TRBJ2-5, with D maybe TRBD1 (5 bases). The germline gives CDR1 SGHAT, CDR2 FQNNGV. Trimming cost V 1 base and J 5 bases, with 14 bases left between them. This CDR3 is built from 15 residues.

The V and J genes are TRBV15 and TRBJ1-5; 10 nucleotides line up with TRBD1. Trimming at V came to 5 bases and at J to 0 bases, leaving 10 bases not matched to a gene. From germline, CDR1 is LNHNV and CDR2 YYDKDF (reference sequence). CDR3 length: 18 residues. CDR3 sequence: CATSGSTGGPSSNQPQHF. In DNA form, the CDR3 reads TGTGCCACCAGCGGGTCGACAGGGGGCCCATCTAGCAATCAGCCCCAGCATTTT.

This clone appeared a few times. This rearrangement joins TRBV29-1 to TRBJ1-1; D ambiguous. The CDR3 contains 14 residues. Germline CDR1 and CDR2: SQVTM and ANQGSEA. V dropped 0 bases and J dropped 0 bases, with 8 bases sitting between them. The CDR3 reads CSVEEGGMNTEAFF. The DNA of the CDR3 is TGCAGCGTTGAAGAGGGAGGGATGAACACTGAAGCTTTCTTT.

The chain couples TRBV30 to TRBJ2-7; a possible D gene is TRBD1 (6 bases). Germline V gives CDR1 GTSNPN, CDR2 SVGIG (reference sequence). The CDR3 spans 14 residues. The V gene lost 3 bases and the J gene lost 0 bases, with 12 bases spanning the gap. CDR3 sequence reads: CAWSPRGFSYEQYF. The CDR3 coding sequence is TGTGCCTGGAGCCCCAGGGGTTTCTCCTACGAGCAGTACTTC.

The chain recombines TRBV5-4 with TRBJ2-7; 7 nucleotides match TRBD2. J gave up 6 bases and V 0 bases, and 12 bases lay outside the gene matches. Per the germline V gene, CDR1 is SGHNT and CDR2 is YYREEE (reference sequence). The length of the CDR3 is 16 residues. This CDR3 reads CASSLDSGTTGAEQYF. In DNA form, the CDR3 reads TGTGCCAGCAGCTTGGATTCCGGGACTACCGGAGCCGAGCAGTACTTC.

The chain links TRBV25-1 to TRBJ2-2; no clear D gene. The CDR3 consists of 14 residues. V lost 3 bases and J lost 4, with 9 bases in between. Germline-derived CDR1 and CDR2 are MGHDK and SYGVNS. The CDR3 loop is CASSDWSSTGELFF. The CDR3 nucleotides read TGTGCCAGCAGTGATTGGAGCTCCACCGGGGAGCTGTTTTTT.